The clone carrying this TCR beta chain was observed a single time. Repertoires were generated with immunoSEQ multiplex PCR, while TCRdb's copy carries only in-frame clones and drops some. In the table there are about 150,000 clones, about 80% of which are singletons. This entry comes from a study of blood T cell repertoires in COVID-19. Study background: Acute-phase and convalescent COVID-19 samples originated in the United States, Italy and Spain. In each case, the material was cDNA or gDNA derived from T cells, B-cell-depleted T cells, or PBMCs.

The receptor comes from a man between 60 and 75 years old with acute or convalescent COVID-19. Sequencing was performed on peripheral blood.

The CDR3 region has the DNA TGTGCCAGCAGCAACAGCGGATGGAGCTCCTACAATGAGCAGTTCTTC. As protein: CASSNSGWSSYNEQFF. The chain joins TRBV21-1 to TRBJ2-1; TRBD2, the D gene given by the table, was not confirmed from the DNA. TRBV21-1 is given as a pseudogene. This CDR3 region has 16 residues.